Shown below are 10 T cell receptor beta chains from a single sample sequenced in a study of monozygotic twins with inflammatory bowel disease (dated by TCRdb to between 2018 and 2020). Library creation used 5' RACE. These reads were obtained on an Illumina HiSeq 2500. The reads underwent TCRdb reprocessing, giving one record for each CDR3 protein sequence and no DNA. The sample's records list around 150,000 distinct CDR3 sequences. Roughly 3% of the sample is taken by the ten largest. What was sequenced was blood. These receptors all stem from a human donor with ulcerative colitis or Crohn's disease, or a healthy co-twin of an affected twin (not recorded which).

V and J are TRBV6-5 and TRBJ2-7; TCRdb lists TRBD1, though no DNA is available to test this call. The CDR3 covers 16 residues. Per germline, CDR1 MNHEY and CDR2 SVGAGI. CDR3 loop: CASSLTLKPQQGYMYF.

J is TRBJ1-2 and V is TRBV7-8. The CDR3 is 15 amino acids. Germline CDR1 and CDR2: SGHVS and FQNEAQ. The CDR3 here is CASSLATASNYGYTF.

The gene calls are TRBV5-4 and TRBJ2-7; the TRBD2 assignment by TCRdb is unverifiable without DNA. The germline V gene encodes CDR1 SGHNT and CDR2 YYREEE (reference sequence). This CDR3 comprises 15 residues. The CDR3 sequence is CASSSGLAGGNEQYF.

The chain links TRBV7-9 to TRBJ1-1; TCRdb lists TRBD1, though no DNA is available to test this call. Looked up from germline, CDR1 is SEHNR and CDR2 is FQNEAQ (reference sequence). CDR3 length: 12 amino acids. The chain's CDR3 is CASSDPGLQAFF.

The chain uses TRBV5-6 and TRBJ2-7; the TCRdb call, TRBD2, lacks DNA for checking. The CDR3 has 18 residues. CDR1 SGHDT and CDR2 YYEEEE come from the germline V gene. CDR3 region: CASSFPPASGRALYEQYF.

The genes are TRBV9 and TRBJ2-1; TCRdb lists TRBD1, though no DNA is available to test this call. Looked up from germline, CDR1 is SGDLS and CDR2 is YYNGEE. CDR3 length equals 16 residues. The CDR3 protein is CASSGFSGTGLNEQFF.

The chain is built from TRBV7-3 and TRBJ2-6; as DNA is missing, the TRBD1 call by TCRdb cannot be tested. The CDR3 runs 18 residues. Germline-derived CDR1 and CDR2 are SGHTA and FQGTGA. CDR3 loop: CASSVPGQESSGANVLTF.

V usage is TRBV6-5 and J usage is TRBJ2-7; the D call from TCRdb, TRBD1, cannot be confirmed without DNA. Per the germline V gene, CDR1 is MNHEY and CDR2 is SVGAGI. The CDR3 consists of 18 residues. The CDR3 loop is CASSSWAQTEGSTYEQYF.

V is TRBV5-1 and J is TRBJ2-2; as DNA is missing, the TRBD2 call by TCRdb cannot be tested. Germline CDR1 and CDR2: SGHRS and YFSETQ. This CDR3 is 16 amino acids long. CDR3 protein: CASSGTSASYTGELFF.

V gene TRBV29-1 combines with J gene TRBJ1-2; TCRdb outputs TRBD1, but without DNA this stays unchecked. Looked up from germline, CDR1 is SQVTM and CDR2 is ANQGSEA. The CDR3 covers 13 residues. The CDR3 spells CSSAGGPNYGYTF.